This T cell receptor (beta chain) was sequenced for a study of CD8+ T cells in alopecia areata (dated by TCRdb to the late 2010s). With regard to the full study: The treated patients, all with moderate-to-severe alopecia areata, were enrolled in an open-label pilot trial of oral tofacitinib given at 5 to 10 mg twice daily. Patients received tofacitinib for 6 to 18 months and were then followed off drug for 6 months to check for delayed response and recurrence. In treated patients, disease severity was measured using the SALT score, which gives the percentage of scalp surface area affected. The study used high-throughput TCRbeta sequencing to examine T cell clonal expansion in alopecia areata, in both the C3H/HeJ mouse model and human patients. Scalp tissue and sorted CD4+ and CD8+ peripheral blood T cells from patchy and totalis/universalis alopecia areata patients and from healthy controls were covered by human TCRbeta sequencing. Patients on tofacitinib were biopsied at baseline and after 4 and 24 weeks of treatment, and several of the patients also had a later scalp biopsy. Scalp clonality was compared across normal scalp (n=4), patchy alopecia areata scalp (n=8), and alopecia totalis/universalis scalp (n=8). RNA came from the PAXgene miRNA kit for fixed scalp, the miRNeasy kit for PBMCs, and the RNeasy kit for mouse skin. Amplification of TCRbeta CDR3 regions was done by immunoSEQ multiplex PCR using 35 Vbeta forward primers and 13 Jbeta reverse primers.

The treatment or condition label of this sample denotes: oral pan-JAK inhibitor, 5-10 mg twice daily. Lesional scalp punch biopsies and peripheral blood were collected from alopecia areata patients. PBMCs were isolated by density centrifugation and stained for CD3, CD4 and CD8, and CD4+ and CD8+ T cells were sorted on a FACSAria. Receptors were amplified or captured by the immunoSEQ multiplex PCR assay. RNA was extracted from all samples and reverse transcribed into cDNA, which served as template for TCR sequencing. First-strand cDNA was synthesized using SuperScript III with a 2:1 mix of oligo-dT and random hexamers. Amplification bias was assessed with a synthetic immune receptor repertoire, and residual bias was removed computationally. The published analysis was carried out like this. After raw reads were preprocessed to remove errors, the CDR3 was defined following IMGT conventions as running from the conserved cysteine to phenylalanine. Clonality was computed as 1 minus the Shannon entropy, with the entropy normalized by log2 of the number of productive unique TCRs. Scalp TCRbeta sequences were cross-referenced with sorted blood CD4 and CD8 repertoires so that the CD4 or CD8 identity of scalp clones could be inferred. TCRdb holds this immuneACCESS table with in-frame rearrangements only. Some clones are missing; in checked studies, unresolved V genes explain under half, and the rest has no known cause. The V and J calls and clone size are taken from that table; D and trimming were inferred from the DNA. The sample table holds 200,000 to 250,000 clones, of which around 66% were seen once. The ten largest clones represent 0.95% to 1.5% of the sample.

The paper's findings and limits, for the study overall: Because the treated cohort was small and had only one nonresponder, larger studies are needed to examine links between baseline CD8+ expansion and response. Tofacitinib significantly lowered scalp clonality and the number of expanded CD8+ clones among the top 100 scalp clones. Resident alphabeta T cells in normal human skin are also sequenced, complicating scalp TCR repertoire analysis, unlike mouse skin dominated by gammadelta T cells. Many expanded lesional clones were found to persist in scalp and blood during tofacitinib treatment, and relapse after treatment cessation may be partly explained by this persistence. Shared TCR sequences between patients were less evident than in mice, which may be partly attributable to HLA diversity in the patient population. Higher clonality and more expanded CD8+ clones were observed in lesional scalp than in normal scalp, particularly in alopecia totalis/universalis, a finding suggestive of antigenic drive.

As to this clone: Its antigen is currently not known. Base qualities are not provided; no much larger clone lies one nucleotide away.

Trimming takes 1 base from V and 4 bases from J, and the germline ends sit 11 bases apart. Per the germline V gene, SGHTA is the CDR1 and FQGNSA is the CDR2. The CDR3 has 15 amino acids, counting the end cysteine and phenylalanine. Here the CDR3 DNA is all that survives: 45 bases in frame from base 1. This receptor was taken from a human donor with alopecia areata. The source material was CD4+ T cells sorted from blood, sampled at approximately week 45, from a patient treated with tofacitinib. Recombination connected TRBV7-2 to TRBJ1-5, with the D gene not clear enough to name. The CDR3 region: CASSLGAERNQPQHF. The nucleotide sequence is TGTGCCAGCAGCTTAGGGGCTGAACGTAATCAGCCCCAGCATTTT.